The 13 T cell receptor beta chains in this list originate from one sample, sequenced in a study of OX40 agonist ivuxolimab in advanced cancers. Using immunoSEQ multiplex PCR, the repertoire was profiled, and TCRdb retains in-frame clones only, with some absent. Of about 3,400 clones in the sample, roughly 72% were seen once. The source material was CD4+ or CD8+ T cells sorted from blood, sampled in a trial of the OX40 agonist ivuxolimab. Receptor source: an adult with an advanced solid tumor such as melanoma, head and neck, liver or kidney cancer.

The chain recombines TRBV13 with TRBJ2-5, with D perhaps TRBD1 (5 bases). Trimming stripped 4 bases from V and 3 bases from J, with 12 bases between. This CDR3 has 14 residues. From germline, CDR1 is PRHDT and CDR2 FYEKMQ (reference sequence). CDR3 sequence (DNA): TGTGCCAGCAGCTATGGGGCCGGAAAAGAGACCCAGTACTTC. It codes for CASSYGAGKETQYF.

J is TRBJ2-1 and V is TRBV2; 8 positions agree with TRBD1. The CDR3 has 15 amino acids. The germline V gene has CDR1 SNHLY and CDR2 FYNNEI. With 8 bases clipped from V and 4 bases from J, the junction kept 10 bases outside the gene matches. DNA of the CDR3: TGTGCCAGCGGCTTTCCGGGACAGGCGTACAATGAGCAGTTCTTC. It yields the protein CASGFPGQAYNEQFF.

The CDR3 sequence is CASSPTASSTDTQYF. The DNA of the CDR3 is TGCGCCAGCAGCCCGACAGCTTCTAGCACAGATACGCAGTATTTT. The chain employs TRBV5-1 and TRBJ2-3; D may be TRBD1 (5 bases). Germline-derived CDR1 and CDR2 are SGHRS and YFSETQ. The CDR3 spans 15 residues. Trimming removed 4 bases at V and 0 bases at J, with 12 bases between.

The V and J genes are TRBV11-2 and TRBJ2-1; 8 nucleotides agree with TRBD1. This CDR3 region has 17 residues. V shed 4 bases and J 8 bases; nucleotides not matched to a gene: 16. CDR1 and CDR2 from the germline V gene are SGHAT and FQNNGV. Written as DNA, the CDR3 is TGTGCCAGCAGCTCCCCCATCGGACAGGGTAACCGGGATGAGCAGTTCTTC. Protein: CASSSPIGQGNRDEQFF.

Concerning this clone: Other DNA sequences from this sample encode an identical CDR3 as well. The chain uses TRBV2 and TRBJ2-4, with 10 bases that match TRBD1. Trimming cost V 6 bases and J 8 bases; bases outside gene matches: 19. The CDR3 covers 18 residues. Germline loops: CDR1 SNHLY, CDR2 FYNNEI. The CDR3 DNA is TGTGCCAGCAGGGAGCGCAGAGAGACAGGGGGCGGGATGGACATTCAGTACTTC. As protein: CASRERRETGGGMDIQYF.

The rearrangement uses TRBV7-2 and TRBJ2-3; 16 positions match TRBD2. The CDR3 spans 18 residues. The germline V gene encodes CDR1 SGHTA and CDR2 FQGNSA. V trimming: 4 bases; J trimming: 5 bases; junction bases outside the gene matches: 9. The CDR3 here is CASSSGTSGGERIDTQYF. The CDR3 region has the DNA TGTGCCAGCAGCTCGGGGACTAGCGGGGGGGAACGTATAGATACGCAGTATTTT.

The chain joins TRBV10-2 to TRBJ2-5, with D unclear. Per the germline V gene, CDR1 is WSHSY and CDR2 is SAAADI. V lost 6 bases and J lost 0, with 11 bases in between. The CDR3 is 14 amino acids. The CDR3 DNA is TGCGCCAGCAGAAACGAACTCCACCAAGAGACCCAGTACTTC. Residues: CASRNELHQETQYF.

This clone is categorized as large (0.1 to 1%). The genes are TRBV6-5 and TRBJ2-5, with 9 bases fitting TRBD2. The CDR3 is made up of 11 amino acids. Germline V lookup: CDR1 MNHEY, CDR2 SVGAGI. V lost 9 bases to trimming and J lost 7 bases; unmatched junction nucleotides: 3. The CDR3 reads CARILAGTQYF. The DNA of the CDR3 is TGTGCCAGAATACTAGCGGGGACCCAGTACTTC.

The V gene is TRBV15, the J gene TRBJ2-3; D gene ambiguous. Germline-derived CDR1 and CDR2 are LNHNV and YYDKDF (reference sequence). CDR3 length: 13 residues. The V end was cut by 0 bases, the J end by 4 bases, with 5 bases between. CDR3 residues: CATSRDLADTQYF. As DNA, the CDR3 is TGTGCCACCAGCAGAGATTTGGCAGATACGCAGTATTTT.

The V and J genes are TRBV30 and TRBJ2-5; tentatively, D is TRBD1 or TRBD2 (5 bases each). The germline V and J ends were trimmed by 2 bases and 2 bases, with 15 bases remaining between them. This CDR3 is built from 15 residues. CDR1 and CDR2 from the germline V gene are GTSNPN and SVGIG (reference sequence). The CDR3 DNA is TGTGCCTGGAGTACCTCAGGGAGACCTCAAGAGACCCAGTACTTC. Translating it yields CAWSTSGRPQETQYF.

The chain couples TRBV7-2 to TRBJ1-2, with 7 positions matching TRBD1. The CDR3 covers 12 residues. Germline assignment: CDR1 SGHTA and CDR2 FQGNSA. The V gene end was trimmed by 5 bases and the J gene end by 4 bases; junction bases not matched to a gene: 1. The CDR3 DNA reads as TGTGCCAGCAGCCCAGGGGGCTATGGCTACACCTTC. This codes for CASSPGGYGYTF. Complete variable domain (other parts from reference TRBV7-2 and TRBJ1-2): GAGVSQSPSNKVTEKGKDVELRCDPISGHTALYWYRQSLGQGLEFLIYFQGNSAPDKSGLPSDRFSAERTGGSVSTLTIQRTQQEDSAVYLCASSPGGYGYTFGSGTRLTVV.

The genes are TRBV27 and TRBJ2-1, with a tentative D call TRBD1 (5 bases). CDR1 and CDR2 from the germline V gene are MNHEY and SMNVEV (reference sequence). Trimming pared 4 bases from V and 5 bases from J, leaving 21 bases between. The CDR3 covers 17 residues. The CDR3: CASSSLPVVTAHNEQFF. DNA of the CDR3: TGTGCCAGCAGTTCCCTTCCCGTAGTGACAGCTCACAATGAGCAGTTCTTC.

The chain joins TRBV27 to TRBJ1-6; D unclear. V was trimmed by 3 bases and J by 10 bases, leaving 13 bases between them. The germline CDR1 and CDR2 sequences are MNHEY and SMNVEV (reference sequence). The CDR3 is made up of 14 amino acids. CDR3 in amino acids: CASSFALTNSPLHF. In DNA, the CDR3 is TGTGCCAGCAGTTTTGCCCTAACCAACTCACCCCTCCACTTT.